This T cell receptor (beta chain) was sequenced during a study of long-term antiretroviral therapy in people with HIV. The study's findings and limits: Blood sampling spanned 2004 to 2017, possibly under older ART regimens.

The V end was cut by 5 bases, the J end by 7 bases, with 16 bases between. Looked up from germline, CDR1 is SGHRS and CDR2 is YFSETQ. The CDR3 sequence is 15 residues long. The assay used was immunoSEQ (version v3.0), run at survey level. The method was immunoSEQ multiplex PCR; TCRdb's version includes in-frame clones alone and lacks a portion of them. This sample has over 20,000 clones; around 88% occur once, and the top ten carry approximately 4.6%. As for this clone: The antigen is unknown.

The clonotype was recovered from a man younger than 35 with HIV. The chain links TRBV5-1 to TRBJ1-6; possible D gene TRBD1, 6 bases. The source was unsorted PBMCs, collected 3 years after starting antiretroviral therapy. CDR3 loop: CASSDGQGRNSPLHF. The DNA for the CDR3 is TGCGCCAGCAGTGATGGGCAGGGGAGAAATTCACCCCTCCACTTT.